A selection of T cell receptor beta chains follows, all from one sample in a study of shared clonotypes between healthy human individuals. Measured with immunoSEQ multiplex PCR; TCRdb has only the in-frame clones, and not every one. The sample yields hundreds of thousands of clones, about 95% seen once. Sequencing was carried out using naive CD8+ T cells sorted from blood. These receptors were taken from a woman in her twenties or thirties in good health. CDR3s include the opening cysteine and the closing phenylalanine or tryptophan. Each record gives: V gene, J gene, clone size, D gene, CDR3 DNA, CDR3 protein. A D gene is named only where the DNA matches it firmly. Not all rows give a size; the values are once, few, many and, for expanded clones, a class.

V gene: TRBV30
J gene: TRBJ1-5
clone size: .
D gene: .
CDR3 DNA: TGTGCCTGGACCCCAGGGCTCGGCAATCAGCCCCAGCATTTT
CDR3 protein: CAWTPGLGNQPQHF

V gene: TRBV28
J gene: TRBJ2-7
clone size: .
D gene: TRBD1
CDR3 DNA: TGTGCCAGCTCTCCCCCGGCGGGACAGGGAAAACGCTACGAGCAGTACTTC
CDR3 protein: CASSPPAGQGKRYEQYF

V gene: TRBV4-1
J gene: TRBJ2-3
clone size: .
D gene: TRBD2
CDR3 DNA: TGCGCCAGCAGCCCTCGACTAGCGGGCACGGTAGATACGCAGTATTTT
CDR3 protein: CASSPRLAGTVDTQYF

V gene: TRBV7-9
J gene: TRBJ1-3
clone size: .
D gene: .
CDR3 DNA: TGTGCCAGCAGCTTAGAAGGGAACACCATATATTTT
CDR3 protein: CASSLEGNTIYF

V gene: TRBV9
J gene: TRBJ2-7
clone size: once
D gene: TRBD1
CDR3 DNA: TGTGCCAGCAGCGTAGGTGTCGGGACAGGGGCCTACGAGCAGTACTTC
CDR3 protein: CASSVGVGTGAYEQYF

V gene: TRBV19
J gene: TRBJ2-3
clone size: .
D gene: .
CDR3 DNA: TGTGCCAGTAGTATTCTCGGGGGGCAGGCAGATACGCAGTATTTT
CDR3 protein: CASSILGGQADTQYF

V gene: TRBV1
J gene: TRBJ1-2
clone size: .
D gene: .
CDR3 DNA: TGCACCAGCAGCCAAAAACGGGGGCGGCGTGGTGGCTACACCTTC
CDR3 protein: CTSSQKRGRRGGYTF

V gene: TRBV28
J gene: TRBJ1-1
clone size: .
D gene: TRBD1
CDR3 DNA: TGTGCCAGCAGTTACACTTCAGGGGGGACGGCTGAAGCTTTCTTT
CDR3 protein: CASSYTSGGTAEAFF

V gene: TRBV7-8
J gene: TRBJ1-1
clone size: .
D gene: .
CDR3 DNA: TGTGCCAGCAGCTTATCTCGGTCGTGGGGGTACACTGAAGCTTTCTTT
CDR3 protein: CASSLSRSWGYTEAFF

V gene: TRBV9
J gene: TRBJ1-2
clone size: once
D gene: TRBD1
CDR3 DNA: TGTGCCAGCAGCGGAACCGGGACAGGGAGTGGGGGCTACACCTTC
CDR3 protein: CASSGTGTGSGGYTF

V gene: TRBV10-2
J gene: TRBJ1-1
clone size: .
D gene: .
CDR3 DNA: TGCGCCAGCAGCTGGGAGCGGAACACTGAAGCTTTCTTT
CDR3 protein: CASSWERNTEAFF

V gene: TRBV27
J gene: TRBJ1-5
clone size: .
D gene: TRBD1
CDR3 DNA: TGTGCCAGCAGTTTGGACAGGGGGTCGAATCAGCCCCAGCATTTT
CDR3 protein: CASSLDRGSNQPQHF

V gene: TRBV5-1
J gene: TRBJ2-7
clone size: once
D gene: .
CDR3 DNA: TGCGCCAGCAGGGGACCCGGATACGAGCAGTACTTC
CDR3 protein: CASRGPGYEQYF

V gene: TRBV9
J gene: TRBJ2-5
clone size: .
D gene: TRBD2
CDR3 DNA: TGTGCCAGCAGCCCGGGACTAGCGGGGGACTACCAAGAGACCCAGTACTTC
CDR3 protein: CASSPGLAGDYQETQYF

V gene: TRBV2
J gene: TRBJ2-5
clone size: .
D gene: TRBD1
CDR3 DNA: TGTGCCAGCAGTGGGGTCGTCACAGGGGGAACCCGTTCCGAAGAGACCCAGTACTTC
CDR3 protein: CASSGVVTGGTRSEETQYF

V gene: TRBV9
J gene: TRBJ2-1
clone size: .
D gene: TRBD2
CDR3 DNA: TGTGCCAGCAGCGTAGCGGGGGGGGCCGATGAGCAGTTCTTC
CDR3 protein: CASSVAGGADEQFF

V gene: TRBV27
J gene: TRBJ2-7
clone size: .
D gene: TRBD2
CDR3 DNA: TGTGCCAGCAGTTTATCACTAGCGGGAGTGTACGAGCAGTACTTC
CDR3 protein: CASSLSLAGVYEQYF

V gene: TRBV4-1
J gene: TRBJ2-1
clone size: once
D gene: TRBD1
CDR3 DNA: TGCGCCAGCAGCCAACTGACAGGGGGGCCGAACAATGAGCAGTTCTTC
CDR3 protein: CASSQLTGGPNNEQFF

V gene: TRBV5-1
J gene: TRBJ2-7
clone size: .
D gene: .
CDR3 DNA: TGCGCCAGCAGCGACCGGGCCTCCTACGAGCAGTACTTC
CDR3 protein: CASSDRASYEQYF

V gene: TRBV6-6
J gene: TRBJ2-7
clone size: .
D gene: TRBD2
CDR3 DNA: TGTGCCAGCAGTTCGGGACTAGTCGGCCACGAGCAGTACTTC
CDR3 protein: CASSSGLVGHEQYF

V gene: TRBV9
J gene: TRBJ2-1
clone size: .
D gene: .
CDR3 DNA: TGTGCCAGCAGCCCCGGGGGTGTACGGTTCTTC
CDR3 protein: CASSPGGVRFF

V gene: TRBV2
J gene: TRBJ1-1
clone size: .
D gene: .
CDR3 DNA: TGTGCCAGCATAGAGAGGGGAATTCTGGAGGCCGCTGAAGCTTTCTTT
CDR3 protein: CASIERGILEAAEAFF

V gene: TRBV2
J gene: TRBJ2-2
clone size: once
D gene: .
CDR3 DNA: TGTGCCATCACGGGTTTTGTTTTCGGGGAGCTGTTTTTT
CDR3 protein: CAITGFVFGELFF

V gene: TRBV19
J gene: TRBJ2-7
clone size: .
D gene: .
CDR3 DNA: TGTGCCAGTAGTGGGTCTAGCCTCGGCTCCTACGAGCAGTACTTC
CDR3 protein: CASSGSSLGSYEQYF

V gene: TRBV27
J gene: TRBJ1-6
clone size: .
D gene: .
CDR3 DNA: TGTGCCAGCAGTTTAGGCAGCTCCTATAATTCACCCCTCCACTTT
CDR3 protein: CASSLGSSYNSPLHF

V gene: TRBV28
J gene: TRBJ1-4
clone size: .
D gene: TRBD1
CDR3 DNA: TGTGCCAGCAGACACCGGGACAGGGGGCATGAAAAACTGTTTTTT
CDR3 protein: CASRHRDRGHEKLFF

V gene: TRBV20-1
J gene: TRBJ2-3
clone size: .
D gene: .
CDR3 DNA: TGCAGTGCTAGCACAGATACGCAGTATTTT
CDR3 protein: CSASTDTQYF

V gene: TRBV29-1
J gene: TRBJ1-2
clone size: .
D gene: TRBD1
CDR3 DNA: TGCAGCGGCGAGCGGACAGGGGGTGGCTACACCTTC
CDR3 protein: CSGERTGGGYTF

V gene: TRBV5-4
J gene: TRBJ2-7
clone size: .
D gene: .
CDR3 DNA: TGTGCCAGCAGCCTCCCGGGGGATTCCTACGAGCAGTACTTC
CDR3 protein: CASSLPGDSYEQYF

V gene: TRBV27
J gene: TRBJ2-7
clone size: .
D gene: .
CDR3 DNA: TGTGCCAGCAGTTTGAGAGGGACACTGCTTTACGAGCAGTACTTC
CDR3 protein: CASSLRGTLLYEQYF

V gene: TRBV2
J gene: TRBJ2-7
clone size: .
D gene: .
CDR3 DNA: TGTGCCAGCAGTCCACGGACAGCTCCTAAGGAGCAGTACTTC
CDR3 protein: CASSPRTAPKEQYF

V gene: TRBV7-9
J gene: TRBJ2-3
clone size: .
D gene: .
CDR3 DNA: TGTGCCAGCAGCTTGCAGCTTTCTAGCACAGATACGCAGTATTTT
CDR3 protein: CASSLQLSSTDTQYF

V gene: TRBV5-6
J gene: TRBJ2-7
clone size: .
D gene: .
CDR3 DNA: TGTGCCAGCAGCTTGGCGTCACGCTACGAGCAGTACTTC
CDR3 protein: CASSLASRYEQYF

V gene: TRBV7-2
J gene: TRBJ1-4
clone size: .
D gene: .
CDR3 DNA: TGTGCCAAGAGGGACCTGGGGGATGAAAAACTGTTTTTT
CDR3 protein: CAKRDLGDEKLFF

V gene: TRBV7-9
J gene: TRBJ1-4
clone size: few
D gene: .
CDR3 DNA: TGTGCCAGCAGCGCGGGCTTGAATGAAAAACTGTTTTTT
CDR3 protein: CASSAGLNEKLFF

V gene: TRBV4-2
J gene: TRBJ2-7
clone size: .
D gene: TRBD1
CDR3 DNA: TGTGCCAGCAGCCAATGGACAGGAACCTACGAGCAGTACTTC
CDR3 protein: CASSQWTGTYEQYF

V gene: TRBV28
J gene: TRBJ1-1
clone size: .
D gene: .
CDR3 DNA: TGTGCCAGCAGTTTTAGGGGGGGTTCTGAAGCTTTCTTT
CDR3 protein: CASSFRGGSEAFF

V gene: TRBV11-2
J gene: TRBJ2-7
clone size: .
D gene: .
CDR3 DNA: TGTGCCAGCAGCTTAGAAGCAGTCCGGTATACCTACGAGCAGTACTTC
CDR3 protein: CASSLEAVRYTYEQYF

V gene: TRBV27
J gene: TRBJ2-7
clone size: .
D gene: TRBD1
CDR3 DNA: TGTGCCAGCAGTGACAGGGGGCACTCCTACGAGCAGTACTTC
CDR3 protein: CASSDRGHSYEQYF

V gene: TRBV27
J gene: TRBJ2-3
clone size: .
D gene: .
CDR3 DNA: TGTGCCAGCAGTCTCACTCCCGGGACGGATGCAGATACGCAGTATTTT
CDR3 protein: CASSLTPGTDADTQYF

V gene: TRBV14
J gene: TRBJ1-5
clone size: .
D gene: .
CDR3 DNA: TGTGCCAGCAGCCAGGCGGGAGGGGGCAATCAGCCCCAGCATTTT
CDR3 protein: CASSQAGGGNQPQHF

V gene: TRBV5-6
J gene: TRBJ1-2
clone size: .
D gene: .
CDR3 DNA: TGTGCCAGCAGCTTGGGCGACTTCTATGGCTACACCTTC
CDR3 protein: CASSLGDFYGYTF

V gene: TRBV5-4
J gene: TRBJ1-1
clone size: few
D gene: .
CDR3 DNA: TGTGCCAGCAGTCTAGGAGTGAACACTGAAGCTTTCTTT
CDR3 protein: CASSLGVNTEAFF

V gene: TRBV11-3
J gene: TRBJ2-7
clone size: .
D gene: .
CDR3 DNA: TGTGCCAGCAGCTTGGGACCGAACTCCTACGAGCAGTACTTC
CDR3 protein: CASSLGPNSYEQYF

V gene: TRBV6-1
J gene: TRBJ2-7
clone size: .
D gene: TRBD2
CDR3 DNA: TGTGCCAGCAGTGAAGTGGGGGGGGACGGCGAGCAGTACTTC
CDR3 protein: CASSEVGGDGEQYF